The rows below give T cell receptor beta chains drawn from one sample of a study of blood T cell repertoires in COVID-19. TCRdb's table, derived via immunoSEQ multiplex PCR, lists solely in-frame clones and lacks some. Among 75,000 to 95,000 clones listed, just under 85% were seen once. Sample: peripheral blood. Receptor source: a man older than 75 with active or convalescent COVID-19. Both conserved end residues are part of each CDR3. The D gene is left open where the match is weak. The listing skips clone size in some rows; elsewhere it reads once, few, many or a size class.

-	-	TRBV20-1	TRBJ1-2	TGCAGTGCAGGGGAATATGGCTACACCTTC	CSAGEYGYTF
-	TRBD2	TRBV6-5	TRBJ2-1	TGTGCCAGCAGCGGGACTAGCGGTACAATGAGGCAGTTCTTC	CASSGTSGTMRQFF
-	TRBD1	TRBV25-1	TRBJ2-3	TGTGCCAGTAGGAACAGGGGGATGGGTACAGATACGCAGTATTTT	CASRNRGMGTDTQYF
few	-	TRBV7-6	TRBJ2-1	TGTGCCAGCAGCTTAATCCGTAGCTCCTACAATGAGCAGTTCTTC	CASSLIRSSYNEQFF
-	TRBD1	TRBV6-5	TRBJ2-5	TGTGCCAGCACCCGGACAGGGGAAGAGACCCAGTACTTC	CASTRTGEETQYF
-	-	TRBV2	TRBJ1-5	TGTGCCAGCAGGGGAATCACCGGGCCAGGGGTGCATTTT	CASRGITGPGVHF
-	-	TRBV18	TRBJ1-4	TGTGCCAGCTCACCCCAGAGGAGAGAGGCAACTAATGAAAAACTGTTTTTT	CASSPQRREATNEKLFF
-	TRBD2	TRBV6-1	TRBJ2-2	TGTGCCAGCAGACAAAGCGGGAGAGGCACCGGGGAGCTGTTTTTT	CASRQSGRGTGELFF
-	-	TRBV7-9	TRBJ1-1	TGTGCTTCAGGGCTGAACACTGAAGCTTTCTTT	CASGLNTEAFF
-	-	TRBV3-1/TRBV3-2	TRBJ1-4	TGTGCCAGCAGCCTGGGGGGTGAAAAACTGTTTTTT	CASSLGGEKLFF
-	-	TRBV5-1	TRBJ1-1	TGCGCCAGCAGCTTGGTGACAGGACAGAACACTGAAGCTTTCTTT	CASSLVTGQNTEAFF
-	TRBD2	TRBV27	TRBJ2-3	TGTGCCAGCAGACTACTAGCGGGTACAGATACGCAGTATTTT	CASRLLAGTDTQYF
-	-	TRBV27	TRBJ1-1	TGTGCCAGCAGTTTCCACAGGGAGAACACTGAAGCTTTCTTT	CASSFHRENTEAFF
-	-	TRBV19	TRBJ1-5	TGTGCCAGTACCCCCCTCCGGGACTTAAGCAATCAGCCCCAGCATTTT	CASTPLRDLSNQPQHF
-	TRBD1	TRBV29-1	TRBJ1-2	TGCAGCGTTGGACAGGGGGGGGACTATGGCTACACCTTC	CSVGQGGDYGYTF
-	-	TRBV11-2	TRBJ1-6	TGTGCCAGCAGCCTACCCGGTCACCGGGGAAGGGCACCCCTCCACTTT	CASSLPGHRGRAPLHF
-	-	TRBV5-1	TRBJ2-3	TGCGCCACCGCCCCCACTGCAGATACGCAGTATTTT	CATAPTADTQYF
once	TRBD1	TRBV5-1	TRBJ1-1	TGCGCCAGCAGCTCTGACAGGGTGAGGGGGAACACTGAAGCTTTCTTT	CASSSDRVRGNTEAFF
-	TRBD1	TRBV4-1	TRBJ1-6	TGCGCCAGCAGCCAATACAGGGGAGGAGACTCACCCCTCCACTTT	CASSQYRGGDSPLHF
-	TRBD1	TRBV30	TRBJ2-6	TGTGCCTGGAGAGTTACAGGGGTGACCAACGTCCTGACTTTC	CAWRVTGVTNVLTF
once	TRBD1	TRBV7-2	TRBJ1-2	TGTGCCAGCAGCTTAGTTGGGACTCAGGGGGCGAAAGGCTACACCTTC	CASSLVGTQGAKGYTF
-	-	TRBV3-1/TRBV3-2	TRBJ1-4	TGTGCCAGCAGCCAAGAACCCCTAACGGGGGTCGAAAAACTGTTTTTT	CASSQEPLTGVEKLFF
-	TRBD2	TRBV5-6	TRBJ2-1	TGTGCCAGCAGCTTACTAGCGGGCATCCGGAATGAGCAGTTCTTC	CASSLLAGIRNEQFF
-	-	TRBV7-2	TRBJ2-1	TGTGCCAGCACCGAGCGGTCCGACTACAATGAGCAGTTCTTC	CASTERSDYNEQFF
-	TRBD1	TRBV19	TRBJ2-1	TGTGCCAGTAGTATAATTGGCAGGGGGCGAAGGACTAAGTACAATGAGCAGTTCTTC	CASSIIGRGRRTKYNEQFF
-	-	TRBV7-2	TRBJ2-1	TGTGCCAGCAGCGCCCAAGAGCTCTCCTACAATGAGCAGTTCTTC	CASSAQELSYNEQFF
-	TRBD1	TRBV28	TRBJ2-5	TGTGCCAGCAGGCCAACGACAGGGGGAAAAGAGACCCAGTACTTC	CASRPTTGGKETQYF
-	-	TRBV3-1/TRBV3-2	TRBJ1-5	TGTGCCAGCAGCCAAGGGGAGGGCCAGCCCCAGCATTTT	CASSQGEGQPQHF
once	-	TRBV19	TRBJ1-1	TGTGCCAGTAGTATTGGCGGGGGGCTGATGAACACTGAAGCTTTCTTT	CASSIGGGLMNTEAFF
-	-	TRBV18	TRBJ1-5	TGTGCCAGCTCTCACTATTATAGCAATCAGCCCCAGCATTTT	CASSHYYSNQPQHF
-	TRBD2	TRBV5-1	TRBJ2-1	TGCGCCAGCAGAACACTAGCGGGAGTAAATGAGCAGTTCTTC	CASRTLAGVNEQFF
-	-	TRBV20-1	TRBJ2-3	TGCAGTGCTAGTTGGAGTCCAGATACGCAGTATTTT	CSASWSPDTQYF
-	TRBD2	TRBV28	TRBJ2-3	TGTGCCAGCAGTTTACCTAGCGGGGGCTCAGATACGCAGTATTTT	CASSLPSGGSDTQYF
-	TRBD1	TRBV5-1	TRBJ2-2	TGCGCCAGCAGCTTGGGGGACAGGGAGGACGGGGAGCTGTTTTTT	CASSLGDREDGELFF
-	-	TRBV25-1	TRBJ1-4	TGTGCCAGCAGTGTCGGGACCAGGGGTGAAAAACTGTTTTTT	CASSVGTRGEKLFF
-	TRBD1	TRBV5-6	TRBJ1-1	TGTGCCAGCAGCGACGGGACAGTGAACACTGAAGCTTTCTTT	CASSDGTVNTEAFF
-	-	TRBV5-4	TRBJ2-3	TGTGCCAGCAGATCTAGTGCGTACACAGATACGCAGTATTTT	CASRSSAYTDTQYF
-	TRBD2	TRBV10-3	TRBJ2-1	TGTGCCATCAGTGACTTAGGTAGCGGGGTGGATGAGCAGTTCTTC	CAISDLGSGVDEQFF
-	-	TRBV2	TRBJ1-1	TGTGCCAGCAGGGAGCGGGAAACTGCTGAAGCTTTCTTT	CASRERETAEAFF
-	-	TRBV19	TRBJ2-1	TGTGCCAGTGGGTGGGCGGGGATCTCCTACAATGAGCAGTTCTTC	CASGWAGISYNEQFF
-	-	TRBV2	TRBJ1-2	TGTGCCAGCAGCGGACTTAACTATGGCTACACCTTC	CASSGLNYGYTF
-	-	TRBV24-1	TRBJ1-2	TGTGCCACCAGTGGACATCTGAAGGGGGGCTACACCTTC	CATSGHLKGGYTF
-	TRBD2	TRBV28	TRBJ2-5	TGTGCCAGCAGTTTATTCAGCGGGGGGATTCAAGAGACCCAGTACTTC	CASSLFSGGIQETQYF
-	TRBD1	TRBV4-1	TRBJ2-1	TGCGCCAGCAGCCTATACCCCGGGACAGGCCAACTCCCTTACAATGAGCAGTTCTTC	CASSLYPGTGQLPYNEQFF
-	TRBD1	TRBV2	TRBJ2-2	TGTGCCAGCAGTGGGAAAGTGGGGACAGGGAGGCGCGGCGGGGAGCTGTTTTTT	CASSGKVGTGRRGGELFF
-	-	TRBV7-2	TRBJ2-1	TGTGCCAGCAGCTCTCAAGCGTATGAGCAGTTCTTC	CASSSQAYEQFF
-	TRBD1	TRBV27	TRBJ1-5	TGTGCCAGCAGGGACAGGCTTAATCAGCCCCAGCATTTT	CASRDRLNQPQHF
-	TRBD1	TRBV19	TRBJ1-1	TGTGCCAGTAGTATACGTGGACAGGGGAACACTGAAGCTTTCTTT	CASSIRGQGNTEAFF
-	TRBD1	TRBV11-1	TRBJ1-5	TGTGCCAGCAGCTTATCGGGACAGAGAAATCAGCCCCAGCATTTT	CASSLSGQRNQPQHF
-	-	TRBV10-2	TRBJ2-2	TGCGCCAGCAGAGCCGGACAGTTAGCGAACACCGGGGAGCTGTTTTTT	CASRAGQLANTGELFF
-	-	TRBV6-5	TRBJ2-1	TGTGCCAGCAGTTATTCCTTCTCCGGTGAGCATGAGCAGTTCTTC	CASSYSFSGEHEQFF
-	TRBD1	TRBV7-8	TRBJ1-1	TGTGCCAGCAGCTTATTACAGGGGAGAACTGAAGCTTTCTTT	CASSLLQGRTEAFF
-	TRBD1	TRBV19	TRBJ2-6	TGTGCCAGTACCGACAGGGGAGCTGCCGGGGCCAACGTCCTGACTTTC	CASTDRGAAGANVLTF
-	-	TRBV18	TRBJ1-1	TGTGCCAGCTCACCACCGAACAGGCTGAACACTGAAGCTTTCTTT	CASSPPNRLNTEAFF
-	-	TRBV27	TRBJ2-5	TGTGCCAGCAGTTCTGGGACTCCGGTAGAGACCCAGTACTTC	CASSSGTPVETQYF